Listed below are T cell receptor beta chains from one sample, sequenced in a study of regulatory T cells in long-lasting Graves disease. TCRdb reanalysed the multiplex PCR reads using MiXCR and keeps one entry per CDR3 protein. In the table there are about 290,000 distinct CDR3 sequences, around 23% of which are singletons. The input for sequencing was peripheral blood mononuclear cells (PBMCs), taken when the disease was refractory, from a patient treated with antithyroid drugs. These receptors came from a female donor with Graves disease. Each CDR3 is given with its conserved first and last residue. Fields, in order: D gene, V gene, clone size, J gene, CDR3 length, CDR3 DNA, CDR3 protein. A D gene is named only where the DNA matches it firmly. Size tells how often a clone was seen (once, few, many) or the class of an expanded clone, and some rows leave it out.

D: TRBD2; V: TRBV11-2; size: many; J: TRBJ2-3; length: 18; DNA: TGTGCCAGCAGCTTAGGGACTAGCGGGAGGATAGGCACAGATACGCAGTATTTT; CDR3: CASSLGTSGRIGTDTQYF
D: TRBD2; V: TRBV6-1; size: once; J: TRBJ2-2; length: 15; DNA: TGTGCCAGCAGCCAGACTAGCGGGAGTCAGGGGGAGCTGTTTTTT; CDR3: CASSQTSGSQGELFF
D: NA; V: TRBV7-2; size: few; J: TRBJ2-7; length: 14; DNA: TGTGCCAGCACCTTACAGAGGTTGTCCTACGAGCAGTACTTC; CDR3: CASTLQRLSYEQYF
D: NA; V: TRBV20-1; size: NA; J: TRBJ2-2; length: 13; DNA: TGCAGTGGTATTCATTGGGGAACCGGGGAGCTGTTTTTT; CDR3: CSGIHWGTGELFF
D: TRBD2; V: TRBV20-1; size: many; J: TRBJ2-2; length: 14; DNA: TGCAGTGCTTGGGACTACGAGAACACCGGGGAGCTGTTTTTT; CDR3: CSAWDYENTGELFF
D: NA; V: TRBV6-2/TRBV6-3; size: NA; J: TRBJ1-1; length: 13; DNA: TGTGCCAGCAGTTCGTCGGGGATGACTGAAGCTTTCTTT; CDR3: CASSSSGMTEAFF
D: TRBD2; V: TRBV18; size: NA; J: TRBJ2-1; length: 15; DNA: TGTGCCAGCTCACCGGGCAGCGGGAGGACCAATGAGCAGTTCTTC; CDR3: CASSPGSGRTNEQFF
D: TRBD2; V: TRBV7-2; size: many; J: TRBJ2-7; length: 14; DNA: TGTGCCAGCAAGCCTCAGCGGGAGGCCTACGAGCAGTACTTC; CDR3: CASKPQREAYEQYF
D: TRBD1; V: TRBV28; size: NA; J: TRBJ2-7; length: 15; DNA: TGTGCCAGCAGCTCTACAGGGGGCCCATCCTACGAGCAGTACTTC; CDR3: CASSSTGGPSYEQYF
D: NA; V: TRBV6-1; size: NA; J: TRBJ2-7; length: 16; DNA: TGTGCCAGCAGCCAACCCCCTTGGCGGGACGGCTTCGCGCAGTACTTC; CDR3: CASSQPPWRDGFAQYF
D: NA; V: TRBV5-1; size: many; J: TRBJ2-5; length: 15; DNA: TGCGCCAGCAGAGAGGGACTCGGACTGCAAGAGACCCAGTACTTC; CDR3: CASREGLGLQETQYF
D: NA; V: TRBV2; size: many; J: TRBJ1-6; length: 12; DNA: TGTGCCAGCAGGCTTCCAAATTCACCCCTCCACTTT; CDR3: CASRLPNSPLHF
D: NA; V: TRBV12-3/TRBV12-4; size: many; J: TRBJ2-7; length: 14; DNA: TGTGCCAGCAGCCCGCTAAGGGACCCTGACGAGCAGTACTTC; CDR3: CASSPLRDPDEQYF
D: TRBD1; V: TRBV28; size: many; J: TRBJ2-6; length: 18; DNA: TGTGCCAGCAGTCCCCCCGGGACAGGGGGCTCTGGGGCCAACGTCCTGACTTTC; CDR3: CASSPPGTGGSGANVLTF
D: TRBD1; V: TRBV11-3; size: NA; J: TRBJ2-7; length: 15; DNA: TGTGCCAGCAGCCCAGGGACAGGGGATTCCTACGAGCAGTACTTC; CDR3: CASSPGTGDSYEQYF
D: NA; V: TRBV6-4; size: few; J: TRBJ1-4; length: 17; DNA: TGTGCCAGCAGTGACGATAGCGGGGTCTCAACTAATGAAAAACTGTTTTTT; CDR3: CASSDDSGVSTNEKLFF
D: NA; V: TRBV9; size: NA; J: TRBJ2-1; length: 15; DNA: TGTGCCAGCAGCGTAGAGGGGACGGTCAACAATGAGCAGTTCTTC; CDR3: CASSVEGTVNNEQFF
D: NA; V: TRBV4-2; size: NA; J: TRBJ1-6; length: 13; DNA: TGTGCCAGCAGCCAAGAAGTGAATTCACCCCTCCACTTT; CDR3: CASSQEVNSPLHF
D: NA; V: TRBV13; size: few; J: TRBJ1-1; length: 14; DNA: TGTGCCAGCAGCTTAGGGGGGAAGGGCCCTGAAGCTTTCTTT; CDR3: CASSLGGKGPEAFF
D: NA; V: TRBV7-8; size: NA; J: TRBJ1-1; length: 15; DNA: TGTGCCAGCAGCTCCCGGTTAGGCGCGGCCACTGAAGCTTTCTTT; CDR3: CASSSRLGAATEAFF
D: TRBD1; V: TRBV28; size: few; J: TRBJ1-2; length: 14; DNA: TGTGCCAGCAGTTTCCCGGACAGGGTACGGGGCTACACCTTC; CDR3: CASSFPDRVRGYTF
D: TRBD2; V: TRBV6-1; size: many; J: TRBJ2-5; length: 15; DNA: TGTGCCAGCAGCTCCGGACTAGCGGGAGAAGAGACCCAGTACTTC; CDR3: CASSSGLAGEETQYF
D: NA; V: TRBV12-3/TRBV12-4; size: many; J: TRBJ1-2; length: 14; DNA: TGTGCCAGCAGTCCAGAGTCAGGAATATATGGCTACACCTTC; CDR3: CASSPESGIYGYTF
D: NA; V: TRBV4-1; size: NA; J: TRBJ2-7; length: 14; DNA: TGCGCCAGCAGCCGAGACAGGATGAACTACGAGCAGTACTTC; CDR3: CASSRDRMNYEQYF
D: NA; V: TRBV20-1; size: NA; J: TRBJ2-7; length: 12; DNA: TGCAGTGCTAACAGGGCGACACAGGAGCAGTACTTC; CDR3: CSANRATQEQYF
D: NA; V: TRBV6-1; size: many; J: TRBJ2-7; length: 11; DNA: TGTGCCGTTTGGACAGTTTACGAGCAGTACTTC; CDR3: CAVWTVYEQYF
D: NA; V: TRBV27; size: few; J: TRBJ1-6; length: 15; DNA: TGTGCCAGCAGTTTACAGGACAACGGCAATTCACCCCTCCACTTT; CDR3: CASSLQDNGNSPLHF
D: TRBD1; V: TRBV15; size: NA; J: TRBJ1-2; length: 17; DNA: TGTGCCACCAGCAGTTTCGAGCTGGGACAGAAGAACTATGGCTACACCTTC; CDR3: CATSSFELGQKNYGYTF
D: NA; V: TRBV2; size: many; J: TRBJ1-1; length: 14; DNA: TGTGCCAGCAGTACCCCCCCCGGGAACACTGAAGCTTTCTTT; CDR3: CASSTPPGNTEAFF
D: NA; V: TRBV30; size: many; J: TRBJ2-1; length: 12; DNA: TGTGCCTGGACTCCAGGGGGGAATGAGCAGTTCTTC; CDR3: CAWTPGGNEQFF
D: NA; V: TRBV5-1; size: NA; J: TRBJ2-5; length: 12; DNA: TGCGCCAGCAGCCGCCCAGGAGAGACCCAGTACTTC; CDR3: CASSRPGETQYF
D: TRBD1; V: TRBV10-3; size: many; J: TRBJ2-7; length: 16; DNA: TGTGCCATCAGTGGGACAGGGGGAGGCGGGAGCAACGAGCAGTACTTC; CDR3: CAISGTGGGGSNEQYF
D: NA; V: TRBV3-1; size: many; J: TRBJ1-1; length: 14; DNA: TGTGCCAGCAACTCAGCTGCCCGCAACACTGAAGCTTTCTTT; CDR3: CASNSAARNTEAFF
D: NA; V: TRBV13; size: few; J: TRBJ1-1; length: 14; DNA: TGTGCCAGCAGATCCGGGGAGTTGAACACTGAAGCTTTCTTT; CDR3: CASRSGELNTEAFF
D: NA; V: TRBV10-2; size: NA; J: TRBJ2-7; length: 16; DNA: TGCGCCAGCAGTGAGTTCTCGGGGCTAGCGTCCTACGAGCAGTACTTC; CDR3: CASSEFSGLASYEQYF
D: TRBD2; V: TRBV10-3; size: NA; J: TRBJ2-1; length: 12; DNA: TGTGCCATCAGCGGGACTAGCGAATATCCGTTCTTC; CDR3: CAISGTSEYPFF
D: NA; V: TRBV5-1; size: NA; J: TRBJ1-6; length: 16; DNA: TGCGCCAGCAGCTTTGGCTCCGACAGGAATAATTCACCCCTCCACTTT; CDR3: CASSFGSDRNNSPLHF
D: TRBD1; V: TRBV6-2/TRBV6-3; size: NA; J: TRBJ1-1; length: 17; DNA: TGTGCCAGCAGTCCCCCCCGGGGGGGCAGGGGGTACACTGAAGCTTTCTTT; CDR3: CASSPPRGGRGYTEAFF
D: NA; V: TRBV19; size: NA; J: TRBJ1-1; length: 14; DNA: TGTGCCAGTAGTATGCAGGGAATGAACACTGAAGCTTTCTTT; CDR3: CASSMQGMNTEAFF
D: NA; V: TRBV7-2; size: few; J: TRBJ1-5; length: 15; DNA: TGTGCCAGCAGCTTAGGGCAGTCTATCGATCAGCCCCAGCATTTT; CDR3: CASSLGQSIDQPQHF
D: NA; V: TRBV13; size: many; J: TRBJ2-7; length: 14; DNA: TGTGCCAGCAGCTTAGAGAGGGACGCCTACGAGCAGTACTTC; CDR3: CASSLERDAYEQYF
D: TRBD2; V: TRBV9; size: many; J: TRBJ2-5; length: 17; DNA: TGTGCCAGCAGCCTAGGAGGGGCGGGAGGAGGACAAGAGACCCAGTACTTC; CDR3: CASSLGGAGGGQETQYF
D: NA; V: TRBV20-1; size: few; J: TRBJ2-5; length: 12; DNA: TGCAGGGGGGACTACAGGGGAGGGACCCAGTACTTC; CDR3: CRGDYRGGTQYF